This T cell receptor beta chain was identified in a study of blood T cell repertoires in COVID-19. Study information: Acute and convalescent COVID-19 specimens originated in the United States, Italy and Spain. Sources were T cells, B-cell-depleted T cells, or PBMCs; the material itself was cDNA or gDNA.

The V gene end was trimmed by 5 bases and the J gene end by 6 bases; junction bases not matched to a gene: 0. This CDR3 has 11 amino acids. CDR1 and CDR2 (germline): SGHAT, FQNNGV. Per the authors' pipeline: Reference gene primer amplification gave estimated nucleated cell counts. The protocol was immunoSEQ multiplex PCR, while the TCRdb copy is restricted to in-frame clones and leaves out a portion. V and J calls and clone size are as listed in that table; D and trimming were resolved from the DNA. The sample includes some 220,000 clones, 84% seen only once; the top ten take about 4%. The receptor was isolated from a man aged 45-65 years with acute or convalescent COVID-19. This chain connects TRBV11-2 to TRBJ1-2; 7 positions match TRBD1. The sequenced sample consisted of peripheral blood. This CDR3 reads CASSTGDGYTF. In DNA, the CDR3 is TGTGCCAGCAGCACAGGGGATGGCTACACCTTC.